This T cell receptor beta chain was sequenced during a study of CD8+CD57+ T cells in acquired aplastic anemia. At the level of the study: The DNA of sorted CD4+ and CD8+ cells averaged 3.2 ug. Healthy donor sequencing depth: 9 million to 10.8 million CD4+, approximately 11 million CD8+ reads.

This clonotype was seen many times. Its matching antigen is unknown. Germline CDR1 reads MGHRA; CDR2 reads YSYEKL. The CDR3 is 15 amino acids. Trimming at V came to 3 bases and at J to 0 bases, leaving 5 bases not matched to a gene. Genomic DNA served as template for TCR beta VDJ and CDR3 profiling. TCRdb analysed the reads with MiXCR anew, one entry per CDR3 protein. The sample lists hundreds of thousands of distinct CDR3 sequences, around 72% occurring once. Study-wide points: Around 30 sequences, all CD8+ CDR3, were shared between patients and controls. Any difference that existed in CD8+ Simpson's diversity between patients and controls was not significant.

Sequenced input: sorted CD4+, CD8+, or CD8+CD57+ T cells (not recorded which) from PBMCs. J is TRBJ2-7 and V is TRBV4-1; TRBD2 aligns across 7 bases. The source of this sequence is a human donor in good health, serving as a control. CDR3 sequence: CASSHSREGSYEQYF. CDR3 coding DNA: TGCGCCAGCAGCCACTCGAGGGAGGGCTCCTACGAGCAGTACTTC.